The rows below give T cell receptor beta chains drawn from one sample of a study of T-cell reconstitution after alpha-beta-depleted transplantation in children. One entry per CDR3 protein, called by TCRdb with MiXCR from the PCR reads. The repertoire holds about 980,000 distinct CDR3 sequences, with 25% to 30% as singletons. Sequences were derived from PBMCs, mostly from graft donor cells, sampled 360 days after TCRalphabeta/CD19-depleted stem cell transplant. The receptors here all came from a boy younger than two who had a stem cell transplant for SCID, so the T cells may come from the graft donor. Both conserved end residues are part of each CDR3. D genes are given only for firm matches. Size is stated for part of the rows, as once, few or many counts, or as a class when the clone is expanded.

>few|TRBJ2-5|TRBD1|TRBV20-1
CSARKGAGRETQYF
TGCAGTGCTAGGAAGGGGGCCGGAAGGGAGACCCAGTACTTC
>-|TRBJ2-3|TRBD2|TRBV20-1
CSRKRGFTDTQYF
TGCAGTAGAAAGCGGGGGTTCACAGATACGCAGTATTTT
>few|TRBJ2-1|-|TRBV11-2
CASSLISHSYNEQFF
TGTGCCAGCAGCTTAATTAGCCATTCCTACAATGAGCAGTTCTTC
>-|TRBJ2-5|-|TRBV6-1
CASTVRSETQYF
TGTGCCAGCACCGTACGGTCAGAGACCCAGTACTTC
>-|TRBJ2-7|TRBD1|TRBV18
CASSLNLGQHYEQYF
TGTGCCAGCTCACTAAACTTGGGACAGCACTACGAGCAGTACTTC
>few|TRBJ1-5|-|TRBV4-2
CASSQSWTDNQPQHF
TGTGCCAGCAGCCAAAGCTGGACAGATAATCAGCCCCAGCATTTT
>many|TRBJ2-7|-|TRBV4-1
CASSQVPGFSYEQYF
TGCGCCAGCAGCCAAGTTCCGGGTTTCTCCTACGAGCAGTACTTC
>few|TRBJ2-7|TRBD1|TRBV27
CASSLLRDRGRLHEQYF
TGTGCCAGCAGTTTACTCCGGGACAGGGGGCGTCTCCACGAGCAGTACTTC
>-|TRBJ1-1|-|TRBV7-8
CASSTGPTWGSNTEAFF
TGTGCCAGCAGCACCGGGCCCACGTGGGGGTCCAACACTGAAGCTTTCTTT
>-|TRBJ2-7|-|TRBV5-1
CASSLSPRGTSYEQYF
TGCGCCAGCAGCTTATCCCCCAGGGGAACCTCCTACGAGCAGTACTTC
>few|TRBJ2-7|-|TRBV5-6
CASSFPVSSYEQYF
TGTGCCAGCAGCTTTCCAGTAAGCTCCTACGAGCAGTACTTC
>-|TRBJ2-5|-|TRBV6-5
CASSYSGSPRETQYF
TGTGCCAGCAGTTACAGCGGCAGCCCCAGGGAGACCCAGTACTTC
>-|TRBJ1-4|-|TRBV5-1
CASSLAPTGINEKLFF
TGCGCCAGCAGCTTGGCCCCCACAGGGATTAATGAAAAACTGTTTTTT
>few|TRBJ1-2|TRBD1|TRBV2
CASSERNRGLGYTF
TGTGCCAGCAGTGAACGGAACAGGGGATTAGGCTACACCTTC
>once|TRBJ2-3|TRBD2|TRBV20-1
CSASPSRTSSDTQYF
TGCAGTGCTAGCCCTAGTCGGACTAGCTCAGATACGCAGTATTTT
>few|TRBJ2-3|-|TRBV7-2
CASSSEELDSLTDTQYF
TGTGCCAGCAGCTCCGAAGAGTTAGACAGCCTCACAGATACGCAGTATTTT
>-|TRBJ2-7|-|TRBV5-1
CASSPLARQPIHEQYF
TGCGCCAGCAGCCCCCTGGCCAGGCAGCCCATCCACGAGCAGTACTTC
>-|TRBJ2-5|TRBD2|TRBV5-1
CASSSGRGLASGETQYF
TGCGCCAGCAGCTCGGGACGGGGACTAGCGAGTGGAGAGACCCAGTACTTC
>once|TRBJ2-2|TRBD2|TRBV7-7
CASSPQTSAGELFF
TGTGCCAGCAGCCCGCAAACTAGCGCCGGGGAGCTGTTTTTT
>-|TRBJ2-3|TRBD2|TRBV12-3/TRBV12-4
CASSSHGGGTDTQYF
TGTGCCAGCAGTTCTCATGGGGGGGGAACAGATACGCAGTATTTT
>-|TRBJ1-5|-|TRBV5-1
CASSLGGQNQPQHF
TGCGCCAGCAGCTTGGGGGGGCAGAATCAGCCCCAGCATTTT
>-|TRBJ2-7|-|TRBV20-1
CSARDVTASTEQYF
TGCAGTGCTAGAGATGTAACAGCCTCCACGGAGCAGTACTTC
>few|TRBJ2-5|-|TRBV12-3/TRBV12-4
CASRQGWGETQYF
TGTGCCAGCAGACAGGGCTGGGGAGAGACCCAGTACTTC
>few|TRBJ2-7|-|TRBV3-1
CASSPYWGENEQYF
TGTGCCAGCAGCCCGTATTGGGGGGAAAACGAGCAGTACTTC
>-|TRBJ2-5|-|TRBV29-1
CSVERQVPQQETQYF
TGCAGCGTTGAAAGACAGGTCCCACAACAAGAGACCCAGTACTTC
>few|TRBJ1-1|-|TRBV15
CATSSPIERAFF
TGTGCCACCAGCAGCCCCATCGAACGGGCTTTCTTT